Listed here are 20 T cell receptor beta chains from one sample, sequenced in a study of patients and donors after allogeneic stem cell transplantation. TCRdb used MiXCR to reprocess the RT-PCR reads, holding one entry per CDR3 protein. Among 150,000 to 200,000 distinct CDR3 sequences listed, roughly 31% were seen once. Sequencing was performed on blood, either unsorted or a sorted T cell fraction (not recorded which). Every receptor here comes from a human donor who was either an allogeneic HSCT recipient or a stem cell or donor lymphocyte infusion donor (not recorded which). It is not recorded whose cells these are; they may come from a transplant donor.

The CDR3 region is CASSVQSANTGELFF. CDR3 nucleotide sequence: TGTGCCAGCAGCGTACAGAGTGCGAACACCGGGGAGCTGTTTTTT. The J gene is TRBJ2-2, the V gene TRBV9; D is undetermined. Trimming left V 1 base short and J 0 bases short, with 7 bases between. The CDR3 length is 15 residues. The V gene's germline CDR1 is SGDLS and CDR2 YYNGEE.

The V gene is TRBV6-2 or TRBV6-3, the J gene TRBJ2-1, with a weak D call TRBD2 (5 bases). V was pared by 4 bases and J by 3 bases, with 10 bases between. Germline V CDR1 and CDR2: MNHEY, SVGEGT. The CDR3 has 14 amino acids. CDR3 DNA: TGTGCCAGCAGTTTCGGCGGACTCTACAATGAGCAGTTCTTC. This encodes CASSFGGLYNEQFF.

This chain uses TRBV14 with TRBJ2-2, with 8 nucleotides matching TRBD1. Germline CDR1 SGHDN, CDR2 FVKESK. The J segment lost 5 bases and the V segment lost 4 bases, leaving 6 bases of the junction unmatched. The CDR3 extends over 15 amino acids. In nucleotides, the CDR3 is TGTGCCAGCAGCCCCTGGACAGGGCGAACCGGGGAGCTGTTTTTT. The encoded protein is CASSPWTGRTGELFF. Filled out from reference TRBV14 and TRBJ2-2, the complete variable domain reads EAGVTQFPSHSVIEKGQTVTLRCDPISGHDNLYWYRRVMGKEIKFLLHFVKESKQDESGMPNNRFLAERTGGTYSTLKVQPAELEDSGVYFCASSPWTGRTGELFFGEGSRLTVL.

The chain has TRBV5-1 and TRBJ1-6; weak D call: TRBD1 (5 bases). The V end lost 0 bases, the J end lost 2 bases, and 6 bases lay between the germline ends. The CDR3 contains 15 residues. Germline V CDR1 and CDR2: SGHRS, YFSETQ. CDR3 in amino acids: CASSLDRPYNSPLHF. The DNA for the CDR3 is TGCGCCAGCAGCTTGGACAGGCCCTATAATTCACCCCTCCACTTT.

The CDR3 is CASTTASSYEQYF. DNA of the CDR3: TGTGCCAGCACGACTGCAAGCTCCTACGAGCAGTACTTC. This chain links TRBV6-5 with TRBJ2-7; D call uncertain. Germline V lookup: CDR1 MNHEY, CDR2 SVGAGI. V was trimmed by 7 bases and J by 0 bases, leaving 10 bases between them. This CDR3 region has 13 residues.

The gene calls are TRBV11-2 and TRBJ1-1, with 7 bases lining up with TRBD1. Trimming removed 8 bases from V and 0 bases from J; junction bases left unmatched: 6. Germline CDR1 is SGHAT and CDR2 is FQNNGV. The CDR3 extends over 14 amino acids. DNA for the CDR3: TGTGCCAGCGGACACAGGGGATTGAACACTGAAGCTTTCTTT. This gives the protein CASGHRGLNTEAFF.

The chain has TRBV24-1 and TRBJ2-1; TRBD1 matches 12 bases. CDR3 size: 15 residues. Germline V gene sequence: CDR1 KGHDR, CDR2 SFDVKD. The ends lost 6 bases at V and 5 bases at J; junction bases unmatched: 4. CDR3 nucleotide sequence: TGTGCCACCAGTCCGGGACAGGGGGCAAACAATGAGCAGTTCTTC. Its protein product is CATSPGQGANNEQFF.

The chain joins TRBV10-3 to TRBJ2-7, with D possibly being TRBD1 or TRBD2 (5 bases each). Deletions cut 0 bases from V and 2 bases from J, with 11 bases between. This CDR3 region has 15 residues. Germline V lookup: CDR1 ENHRY, CDR2 SYGVKD. This chain's CDR3 is CAISESGRKTYEQYF. The CDR3 DNA reads as TGTGCCATCAGTGAGTCGGGACGGAAGACCTACGAGCAGTACTTC.

V is TRBV6-5 and J is TRBJ2-2; D uncertain. Germline values: CDR1 MNHEY, CDR2 SVGAGI. The germline V and J ends were trimmed by 6 bases and 10 bases, with 9 bases remaining between them. This CDR3 spans 11 amino acids. The CDR3 coding sequence is TGTGCCAGCAGACACTATGCGGAGCTGTTTTTT. This translates into CASRHYAELFF.

This clonotype was seen more than once but under ten times. The chain joins TRBV4-2 to TRBJ2-1; D is uncertain. The CDR3 extends over 13 amino acids. V shed 1 base and J shed 10 bases, with 11 bases lying between them. Per the germline V gene, CDR1 is LGHNA and CDR2 is YNFKEQ. CDR3 bases: TGTGCCAGCAGCCAAGTGACCAACTGGGAGCAGTTCTTC. Encoded protein: CASSQVTNWEQFF.

This clonotype came up a few times. This chain links TRBV5-1 with TRBJ2-7; D call uncertain. Trimming took off 4 bases at V and 3 bases at J, with 14 bases between the two ends. The length of the CDR3 is 14 residues. Germline assignment: CDR1 SGHRS and CDR2 YFSETQ. The CDR3 DNA sequence: TGCGCCAGCAGCCTCCTCTTAGGCCACTACGAGCAGTACTTC. Its protein is CASSLLLGHYEQYF.

The gene calls are TRBV7-9 and TRBJ2-7, with 12 bases aligning to TRBD2. Germline values: CDR1 SEHNR, CDR2 FQNEAQ (reference sequence). V was pared by 5 bases and J by 3 bases, with 11 bases of the junction left unmatched. There are 17 residues in the CDR3. For the CDR3, the DNA is TGTGCCAGCAGCCCTACCCTACTAGCGGGAGGCCGCTACGAGCAGTACTTC. Translated, it gives CASSPTLLAGGRYEQYF.

This clonotype has just a few counts. CDR3 sequence: CASRQTGSSYNEQFF. In nucleotides, the CDR3 is TGTGCCAGCAGACAGACAGGGTCCTCCTACAATGAGCAGTTCTTC. The rearrangement joins TRBV28 to TRBJ2-1; the match to TRBD1 covers 7 bases. Germline values: CDR1 MDHEN, CDR2 SYDVKM. The CDR3 contains 15 residues. V trimming: 6 bases; J trimming: 0 bases; junction bases outside the gene matches: 5.

The chain has TRBV25-1 and TRBJ2-2; 11 positions agree with TRBD1. Germline V gene data show CDR1 as MGHDK and CDR2 as SYGVNS. The CDR3 consists of 16 residues. Losses at the gene ends were 8 bases for V and 3 bases for J; bases not matched to a gene: 8. This CDR3 is CASSRTGGAYTGELFF. In nucleotides, the CDR3 is TGTGCCAGCTCCCGGACAGGGGGCGCGTACACCGGGGAGCTGTTTTTT.

With respect to this clonotype: At one end the junction does not follow the germline gene, possibly because of a read error. The chain recombines TRBV12-3 or TRBV12-4 with TRBJ2-1; D remains unclear. CDR3 length: 13 residues. The CDR3 spells CASSLASDNEQFF. The CDR3 coding sequence is TGTGCCAGCAGTTTAGCCTCCGACAATGAGCAGTTCTTC.

The rearrangement links TRBV10-3 to TRBJ2-1; perhaps TRBD2 as D (7 bases). This CDR3 contains 11 residues. The germline V gene has CDR1 ENHRY and CDR2 SYGVKD. As DNA, the CDR3 is TGTGCGGGAGGGGGAGCGAATGAGCAGTTCTTC. It translates to CAGGGANEQFF.

The table lists this clonotype with many counts. The chain couples TRBV7-9 to TRBJ1-2; no firm D call. The CDR3 length is 13 residues. CDR1 and CDR2 (germline): SEHNR, FQNEAQ (reference sequence). V lost 1 base, J lost 4 bases, and 7 bases lay in between. CDR3 in amino acids: CASSLESGYGYTF. The CDR3 nucleotides read TGTGCCAGCAGCTTAGAGTCAGGCTATGGCTACACCTTC.

This clonotype was seen at least ten times. The chain combines TRBV7-9 with TRBJ1-2; D unresolved. This CDR3 has 12 amino acids. The V end lost 1 base, the J end lost 4 bases, and 4 bases lay between the germline ends. Germline CDR1 SEHNR, CDR2 FQNEAQ (reference sequence). The CDR3 DNA is TGTGCCAGCAGCTTAGAGTTCTATGGCTACACCTTC. This gives the protein CASSLEFYGYTF.

The CDR3 sequence: CASTVGPYDGELFF. The DNA of the CDR3 is TGTGCCAGCACCGTGGGCCCCTACGACGGGGAGCTGTTTTTT. The chain combines TRBV27 with TRBJ2-2; D gene uncertain. The germline CDR1 and CDR2 sequences are MNHEY and SMNVEV (reference sequence). CDR3 size: 14 residues. The germline V and J ends were trimmed by 7 bases and 7 bases, with 16 bases remaining between them.

The table lists this clonotype with a few counts. V usage is TRBV10-3 and J usage is TRBJ2-1, with TRBD2 matching over 13 bases. There are 14 residues in the CDR3. The V gene's germline CDR1 is ENHRY and CDR2 SYGVKD. Germline trimming cut 8 bases from V and 5 bases from J; bases unmatched to any gene: 3. The CDR3 is CAISGTSGNNEQFF. For the CDR3, the DNA is TGTGCCATCTCCGGGACTAGCGGGAACAATGAGCAGTTCTTC.